The entry below gives a single T cell receptor beta chain sequence along with its context. Its antigen is currently unknown. This entry comes from a study of shared clonotypes between healthy human individuals. Study-level findings and limits: In several donors, about 5% of naive CD4 clonotypes appeared in common.

The method was immunoSEQ multiplex PCR; TCRdb's version includes in-frame clones alone and lacks a portion of them. The sample lists 550,000 to 800,000 clones; around 91% were seen once. The CDR3 contains 13 residues. The ends lost 5 bases at V and 5 bases at J; junction bases unmatched: 4. Germline V gene sequence: CDR1 SGHTA, CDR2 FQGTGA. This sequence joins TRBV7-3 and TRBJ1-1; 8 nucleotides match TRBD1. This sequence originates from a young man in good health. Some clones in this sample may be carry-over from other donors' samples. The specimen sequenced was memory CD8+ T cells from PBMCs. The subset denotes: CD45RO+ cells pooled with CCR7-negative TemRA cells. CDR3 protein: CASSPGGGTEAFF. The CDR3 DNA is TGTGCCAGCAGCCCAGGGGGCGGGACTGAAGCTTTCTTT.